Below, one TCR beta chain is given with its context. The target of this receptor is not known. One base away there is no much larger clone; base qualities are not given. CDR1 and CDR2, per the germline V gene (reference sequence), are LNHDA and SQIVND. From the cysteine up to the phenylalanine, the CDR3 has a length of 16 residues. The kept DNA is CDR3 alone, 48 bases in frame from the first base. Trimmed from V: 8 bases; trimmed from J: 0 bases; junction bases lacking a gene match: 12. The data were taken from a study of blood T cell repertoires in COVID-19 (dated by TCRdb to 2018 to 2020). Study-wide context: Samples covering the acute and convalescent phases of COVID-19 were provided by collaborators in the United States, Italy and Spain. The material from the prospective study consisted of cDNA or gDNA derived from T cells, B-cell-depleted T cells, or PBMCs. HLA class I and class II types, where available, came from metadata supplied by the sample provider rather than from assay-based typing. A de-identified subject ID, COVID-19 status, age in years and sex were almost always included in the sample metadata. A freely available public database, intended as a resource for researchers studying the immune response to SARS-CoV-2, is where the repertoires were released. Deeply sampled blood TCRbeta repertoires from subjects exposed to, actively infected with, or recovered from COVID-19 were included in the dataset. The samples were drawn from the first 160 participants of the ongoing ImmuneRACE study and from 1,200 or so subjects provided by 6 global collaborators.

TCRbeta CDR3 regions were amplified from genomic DNA using the immunoSEQ Assay, a bias-controlled multiplex PCR. On the study's bioinformatics: Nucleated cell counts per sample were estimated from amplification of reference gene primers within the assay. Sequence reads were collapsed and filtered to measure the absolute abundance of every unique TCRbeta CDR3 rearrangement. For each sample, productive Simpson clonality was calculated as the square root of Simpson's diversity index over productive rearrangements. Drawn from immuneACCESS, this table holds only the in-frame rearrangements with V and J called that TCRdb kept. Clones are partly lost; checked studies trace under half to an unresolved V gene and leave the rest unexplained. That table gives V, J and clone size, and the DNA gave D and trimming. Here the sample has under 100,000 clones; over 70% occur a single time. The ten largest clones take up around 25% of the sample.

Broader findings and caveats from the paper: The quantity of clinical and demographic metadata differed by source and by participant and was supplied without curation.

The collaborating institutions used their own protocols to collect whole blood in K2EDTA tubes. For TCRbeta analysis, collaborator samples were shipped as frozen whole blood, as isolated PBMCs, or as DNA extracted from either sample type. Recombination connected TRBV19 to TRBJ1-1, and 7 junction bases match TRBD1. The sequenced sample was peripheral blood. The source of this sequence is a man at least 80 years old with active or convalescent COVID-19. The sequenced DNA is TGTGCCAGTGGGGGTTCGGGACAGTACATGAACACTGAAGCTTTCTTT. This sequence encodes CASGGSGQYMNTEAFF.